The 22 T cell receptor beta chains below all came from one sample that was sequenced in a study of blood T cell repertoires in COVID-19. Libraries were prepared by immunoSEQ multiplex PCR; TCRdb keeps only in-frame clonotypes and omits some of them. The profile shows approximately 80,000 clones, around 83% of them singletons. The source material was peripheral blood. Receptor source: a human donor in a cohort sampled during active COVID-19.

The genes are TRBV5-6 and TRBJ2-1, with a weak D call TRBD2 (6 bases). The germline gives CDR1 SGHDT, CDR2 YYEEEE. Trimming cost V 2 bases and J 5 bases, with 17 bases left between them. The CDR3 sequence is 16 residues long. CDR3 bases: TGTGCCAGCAGCTTCGGAACCGGGACTTCGGACAATGAGCAGTTCTTC. Its translation: CASSFGTGTSDNEQFF.

The CDR3 nucleotides read TGTGCCAGCAGCTTAGAAGCCGGGGTCAATGAGCAGTTCTTC. This sequence encodes CASSLEAGVNEQFF. This chain links TRBV7-6 with TRBJ2-1; a possible D gene is TRBD2 (5 bases). This CDR3 region has 14 residues. Germline V gives CDR1 SGHVS, CDR2 FNYEAQ. V was pared by 1 base and J by 6 bases, with 10 bases between.

The chain is built from TRBV7-3 and TRBJ2-7; TRBD2 matches 7 bases. The trim removed 1 base at V and 2 bases at J, leaving 5 bases unmatched. This CDR3 region has 15 residues. Germline V gene data show CDR1 as SGHTA and CDR2 as FQGTGA. CDR3 bases: TGTGCCAGCAGCTTAATAGCGGGTGCCCCCTACGAGCAGTACTTC. Translating it yields CASSLIAGAPYEQYF. Variable domain in full (rest from reference TRBV7-3 and TRBJ2-7): GAGVSQTPSNKVTEKGKYVELRCDPISGHTALYWYRQSLGQGPEFLIYFQGTGAADDSGLPNDRFFAVRPEGSVSTLKIQRTERGDSAVYLCASSLIAGAPYEQYFGPGTRLTVT.

This clone has a count of ten or more. The chain combines TRBV11-1 with TRBJ2-3; D possibly corresponds to TRBD2 (5 bases). V shed 5 bases and J shed 0 bases, with 12 bases lying between them. The CDR3 contains 15 residues. Germline V gene sequence: CDR1 SGHAT, CDR2 FQDESV (reference sequence). The CDR3 reads CASSPVGESTDTQYF. CDR3 nucleotide sequence: TGTGCCAGCAGCCCAGTCGGGGAAAGCACAGATACGCAGTATTTT. Full variable domain (outside the CDR3, taken from reference TRBV11-1 and TRBJ2-3): EAEVAQSPRYKITEKSQAVAFWCDPISGHATLYWYRQILGQGPELLVQFQDESVVDDSQLPKDRFSAERLKGVDSTLKIQPAELGDSAMYLCASSPVGESTDTQYFGPGTRLTVL.

The V and J genes are TRBV7-9 and TRBJ2-7; no firm D call. The CDR3 covers 11 residues. Germline CDR1 and CDR2: SEHNR and FQNEAQ (reference sequence). The V end was cut by 3 bases, the J end by 6 bases, with 6 bases between. The CDR3 DNA sequence: TGTGCCAGCAGCTTTGAGCGCGAGCAGTACTTC. Translating it yields CASSFEREQYF.

The CDR3 DNA reads as TGTGCCAGCAGCTTAACGTCACAGGGGTCCATTCGGTTCTTC. Translated, it gives CASSLTSQGSIRFF. The chain couples TRBV7-3 to TRBJ2-1; 7 bases agree with TRBD1. The CDR3 contains 14 residues. V trimming: 0 bases; J trimming: 15 bases; junction bases outside the gene matches: 11. Germline V gives CDR1 SGHTA, CDR2 FQGTGA.

CDR3: CASSGGQSYGYTF. DNA of the CDR3: TGTGCCAGTAGCGGTGGGCAGTCCTATGGCTACACCTTC. The chain uses TRBV19 and TRBJ1-2; no definite D call. V lost 6 bases and J 4 bases, leaving 12 bases between the germline ends. Per germline, CDR1 LNHDA and CDR2 SQIVND (reference sequence). This CDR3 has 13 residues.

The rearrangement uses TRBV5-1 and TRBJ2-5; 7 bases are shared with TRBD2. Germline trimming cut 5 bases from V and 3 bases from J; bases unmatched to any gene: 4. The germline gives CDR1 SGHRS, CDR2 YFSETQ. This CDR3 contains 13 residues. In DNA, the CDR3 is TGCGCCAGCAGAACGGGGAGGGAAGAGACCCAGTACTTC. Its translation: CASRTGREETQYF.

This chain uses TRBV18 with TRBJ2-3; TRBD1 matches at 10 bases. The length of the CDR3 is 14 residues. With 5 bases clipped from V and 5 bases from J, the junction kept 4 bases outside the gene matches. Germline V CDR1 and CDR2: KGHSH, LQKENI. The CDR3 DNA is TGTGCCAGCTCAAAGGGACAGGGGAAAGATACGCAGTATTTT. It translates to CASSKGQGKDTQYF.

V is TRBV28 and J is TRBJ2-6; D gene ambiguous. V lost 2 bases, J lost 0 bases, and 5 bases lay in between. The CDR3 is 15 amino acids. Germline CDR1 is MDHEN and CDR2 is SYDVKM. CDR3 protein: CASSLLLSGANVLTF. The DNA for the CDR3 is TGTGCCAGCAGTTTACTACTCTCTGGGGCCAACGTCCTGACTTTC.

This sequence joins TRBV18 and TRBJ2-7; 8 nucleotides match TRBD2. Germline assignment: CDR1 KGHSH and CDR2 LQKENI. The CDR3 contains 14 residues. V gave up 1 base and J gave up 4 bases; unmatched junction bases: 3. The CDR3 here is CASSPQGGGYEQYF. The CDR3 bases are TGTGCCAGCTCACCACAGGGCGGGGGGTACGAGCAGTACTTC.

The J gene is TRBJ2-5, the V gene TRBV7-2, with 8 bases that match TRBD1. V lost 3 bases and J lost 5; bases outside the gene matches: 2. CDR1 is SGHTA and CDR2 is FQGNSA in the germline V gene. CDR3 length: 13 amino acids. The CDR3, as DNA: TGTGCCAGCAGCTTTGACAGGGGTGAGACCCAGTACTTC. It specifies CASSFDRGETQYF. Combining the CDR3 with reference TRBV7-2 and TRBJ2-5 gives the whole variable domain GAGVSQSPSNKVTEKGKDVELRCDPISGHTALYWYRQSLGQGLEFLIYFQGNSAPDKSGLPSDRFSAERTGGSVSTLTIQRTQQEDSAVYLCASSFDRGETQYFGPGTRLLVL.

The table lists this clone with a few counts. This chain uses TRBV18 with TRBJ2-1; TRBD1 agrees at 8 bases. The germline V gene has CDR1 KGHSH and CDR2 LQKENI. The ends lost 5 bases at V and 6 bases at J; junction bases unmatched: 15. There are 17 residues in the CDR3. In DNA form, the CDR3 reads TGTGCCAGCTCAGATAGAGCCGGGACAGGACAACGCAATGAGCAGTTCTTC. This codes for CASSDRAGTGQRNEQFF.

The V and J genes are TRBV10-3 and TRBJ1-2; D is ambiguous. The CDR3 extends over 14 amino acids. The germline CDR1 and CDR2 sequences are ENHRY and SYGVKD. V shed 3 bases and J shed 2 bases, with 10 bases lying between them. The CDR3 coding sequence is TGTGCCATCAGTGATGCGAGGGTGAACTATGGCTACACCTTC. Protein sequence: CAISDARVNYGYTF.

The chain employs TRBV7-3 and TRBJ2-7; D is possibly TRBD2 (7 bases). The CDR3 length is 16 residues. Germline assignment: CDR1 SGHTA and CDR2 FQGTGA. V lost 1 base to trimming and J lost 7 bases, with 20 bases between them. The CDR3 nucleotides are TGTGCCAGCAGCTTAAGTGGGGGGGCCGGTCTGATTGAGCAGTACTTC. Its translation is CASSLSGGAGLIEQYF.

This clone has only a few counts. V usage is TRBV5-1 and J usage is TRBJ2-1; 7 bases map to TRBD2. Germline loops: CDR1 SGHRS, CDR2 YFSETQ. The CDR3 has 13 amino acids. V was pared by 0 bases and J by 8 bases, with 2 bases of the junction left unmatched. DNA of the CDR3: TGCGCCAGCAGCTTGGCTACTAGCGATGAGCAGTTCTTC. This codes for CASSLATSDEQFF.

The table lists this clone with a few counts. V gene TRBV9 combines with J gene TRBJ1-5, with a tentative D call TRBD1 (6 bases). Trimming took 0 bases from V and 7 from J, leaving 11 bases between them. The germline CDR1 and CDR2 sequences are SGDLS and YYNGEE. CDR3 length: 14 amino acids. The CDR3 bases are TGTGCCAGCAGCGTAGGGGGGCAGGACCAGCCCCAGCATTTT. Protein sequence: CASSVGGQDQPQHF.

The chain recombines TRBV7-8 with TRBJ2-1, with TRBD2 matching 8 bases. CDR1 and CDR2 (germline): SGHVS, FQNEAQ. V lost 4 bases and J lost 9; bases outside the gene matches: 11. CDR3 size: 15 residues. CDR3 residues: CASSSRGALYGEQFF. The CDR3 coding sequence is TGTGCCAGCAGCTCGCGGGGGGCCCTTTACGGTGAGCAGTTCTTC.

J is TRBJ1-4 and V is TRBV11-2, with 8 bases that match TRBD1. Germline V gene data show CDR1 as SGHAT and CDR2 as FQNNGV. Trimming removed 4 bases from V and 1 base from J; junction bases left unmatched: 11. The CDR3 runs to 18 residues. CDR3: CASSSPSTGVGTNEKLFF. CDR3 bases: TGTGCCAGCAGCTCTCCCTCGACAGGGGTGGGAACTAATGAAAAACTGTTTTTT.

The chain has TRBV9 and TRBJ1-5, with TRBD1 identical over 7 bases. The germline V gene encodes CDR1 SGDLS and CDR2 YYNGEE. With V trimmed by 3 bases and J by 2 bases, 8 bases remained unmatched. This CDR3 is 16 amino acids long. The CDR3 protein is CASSEGAGFGNQPQHF. Written as DNA, the CDR3 is TGTGCCAGCAGCGAGGGGGCTGGATTCGGCAATCAGCCCCAGCATTTT. The variable domain in full, with the rest retrieved from reference TRBV9 and TRBJ1-5, is DSGVTQTPKHLITATGQRVTLRCSPRSGDLSVYWYQQSLDQGLQFLIQYYNGEERAKGNILERFSAQQFPDLHSELNLSSLELGDSALYFCASSEGAGFGNQPQHFGDGTRLSIL.

The chain carries TRBV7-6 and TRBJ1-1, with 9 bases matching TRBD1. The CDR3 sequence is 15 residues long. The trim removed 8 bases at V and 7 bases at J, leaving 14 bases unmatched. CDR1 is SGHVS, CDR2 FNYEAQ, per germline. In DNA form, the CDR3 reads TGTGCCAGCGCCACAGAGGGACAGGGTTTCGTTGAAGCTTTCTTT. It codes for CASATEGQGFVEAFF.

The genes are TRBV4-2 and TRBJ2-2, with 8 bases that match TRBD2. Looked up from germline, CDR1 is LGHNA and CDR2 is YNFKEQ. V lost 4 bases to trimming and J lost 2 bases; unmatched junction nucleotides: 12. The CDR3 is made up of 18 amino acids. This CDR3 is CASSRPTGSGGNTGELFF. CDR3 bases: TGTGCCAGCAGCCGACCGACTGGAAGCGGGGGTAACACCGGGGAGCTGTTTTTT.